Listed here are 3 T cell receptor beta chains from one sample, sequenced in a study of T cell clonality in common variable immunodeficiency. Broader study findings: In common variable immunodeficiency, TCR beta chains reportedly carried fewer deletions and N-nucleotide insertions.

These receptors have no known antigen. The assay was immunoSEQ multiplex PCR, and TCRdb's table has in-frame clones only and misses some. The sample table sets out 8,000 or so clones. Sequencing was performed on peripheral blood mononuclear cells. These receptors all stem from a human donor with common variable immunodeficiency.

CDR3 DNA (partial): TGTGCCAGTAGTACCTCCCGGACACGGCCTGAG. Protein sequence: CASSTSRTRPE. The complete CDR3 reads CASSTSRTRPEQFF. The chain recombines TRBV19 with TRBJ2-1, with D possibly TRBD1 on 5 matching bases. Sequencing ends 3 residues short of the CDR3 end; the germline J gene provides the rest. Germline V lookup: CDR1 LNHDA, CDR2 SQIVND (reference sequence). Trimming stripped 4 bases from V and 9 bases from J, with 16 bases between. This CDR3 contains 14 residues.

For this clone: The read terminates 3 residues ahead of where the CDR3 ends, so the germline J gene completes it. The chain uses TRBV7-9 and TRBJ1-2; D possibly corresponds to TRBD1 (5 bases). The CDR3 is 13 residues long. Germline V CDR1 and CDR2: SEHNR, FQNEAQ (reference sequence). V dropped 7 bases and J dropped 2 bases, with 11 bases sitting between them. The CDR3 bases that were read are TGTGCCAGCACCCCTGGGGGGAACTATGGC. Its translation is CASTPGGNYG. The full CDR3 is CASTPGGNYGYTF.

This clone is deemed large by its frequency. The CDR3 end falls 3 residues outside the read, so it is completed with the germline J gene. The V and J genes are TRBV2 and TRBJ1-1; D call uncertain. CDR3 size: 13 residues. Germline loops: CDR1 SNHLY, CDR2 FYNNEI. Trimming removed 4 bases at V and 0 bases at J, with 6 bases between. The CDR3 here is CASSAGVNTEAFF. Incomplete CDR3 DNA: TGTGCCAGCAGTGCAGGAGTGAACACTGAA.